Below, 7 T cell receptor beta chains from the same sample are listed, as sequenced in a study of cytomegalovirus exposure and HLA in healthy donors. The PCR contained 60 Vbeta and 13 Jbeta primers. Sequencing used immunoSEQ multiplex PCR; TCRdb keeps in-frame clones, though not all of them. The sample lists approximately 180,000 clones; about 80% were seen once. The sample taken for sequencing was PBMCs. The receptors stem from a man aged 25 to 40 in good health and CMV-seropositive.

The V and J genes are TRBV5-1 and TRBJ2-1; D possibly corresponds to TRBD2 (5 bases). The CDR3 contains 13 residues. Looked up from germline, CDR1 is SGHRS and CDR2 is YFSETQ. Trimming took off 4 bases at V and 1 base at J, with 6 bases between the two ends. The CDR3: CASSPGSYNEQFF. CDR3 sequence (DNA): TGCGCCAGCAGCCCGGGATCCTACAATGAGCAGTTCTTC.

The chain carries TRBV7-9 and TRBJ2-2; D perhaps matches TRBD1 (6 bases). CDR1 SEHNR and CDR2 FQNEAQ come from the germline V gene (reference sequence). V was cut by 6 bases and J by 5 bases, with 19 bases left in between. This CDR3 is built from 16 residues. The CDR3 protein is CASRGPQGFRTGELFF. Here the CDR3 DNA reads TGTGCCAGCAGGGGGCCACAGGGATTTCGGACCGGGGAGCTGTTTTTT. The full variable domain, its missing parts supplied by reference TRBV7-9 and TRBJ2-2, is DTGVSQNPRHKITKRGQNVTFRCDPISEHNRLYWYRQTLGQGPEFLTYFQNEAQLEKSRLLSDRFSAERPKGSFSTLEIQRTEQGDSAMYLCASRGPQGFRTGELFFGEGSRLTVL.

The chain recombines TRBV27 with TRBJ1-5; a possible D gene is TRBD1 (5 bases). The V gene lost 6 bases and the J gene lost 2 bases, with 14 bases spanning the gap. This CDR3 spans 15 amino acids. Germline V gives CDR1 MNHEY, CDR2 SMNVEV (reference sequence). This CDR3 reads CASRKGAGGNQPQHF. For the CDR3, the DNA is TGTGCCAGCAGAAAGGGCGCGGGGGGCAATCAGCCCCAGCATTTT.

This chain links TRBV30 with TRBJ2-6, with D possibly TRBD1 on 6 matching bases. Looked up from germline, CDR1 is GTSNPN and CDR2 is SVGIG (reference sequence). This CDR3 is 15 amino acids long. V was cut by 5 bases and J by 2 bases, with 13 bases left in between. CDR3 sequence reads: CAWLWDTTGANVLTF. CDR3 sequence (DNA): TGTGCCTGGTTGTGGGACACGACTGGGGCCAACGTCCTGACTTTC. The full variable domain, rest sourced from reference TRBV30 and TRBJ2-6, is SQTIHQWPATLVQPVGSPLSLECTVEGTSNPNLYWYRQAAGRGLQLLFYSVGIGQISSEVPQNLSASRPQDRQFILSSKKLLLSDSGFYLCAWLWDTTGANVLTFGAGSRLTVL.

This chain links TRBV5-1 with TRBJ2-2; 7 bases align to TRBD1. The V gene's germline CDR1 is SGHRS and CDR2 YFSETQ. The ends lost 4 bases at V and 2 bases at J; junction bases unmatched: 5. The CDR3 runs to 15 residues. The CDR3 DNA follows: TGCGCCAGCAGCCTGGACAGGCCCAACACCGGGGAGCTGTTTTTT. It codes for CASSLDRPNTGELFF.

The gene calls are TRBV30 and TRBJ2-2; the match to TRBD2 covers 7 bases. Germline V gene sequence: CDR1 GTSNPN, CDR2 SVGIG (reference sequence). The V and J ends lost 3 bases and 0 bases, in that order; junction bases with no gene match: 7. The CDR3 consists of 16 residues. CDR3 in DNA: TGTGCCTGGAGGTCTCCCGGGACTACGAACACCGGGGAGCTGTTTTTT. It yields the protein CAWRSPGTTNTGELFF.

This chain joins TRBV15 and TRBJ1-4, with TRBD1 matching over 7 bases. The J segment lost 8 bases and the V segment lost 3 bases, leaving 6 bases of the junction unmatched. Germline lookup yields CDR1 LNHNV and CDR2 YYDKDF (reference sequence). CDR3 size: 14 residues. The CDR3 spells CATSSNRGREKLFF. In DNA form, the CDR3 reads TGTGCCACCAGCAGCAACAGGGGCAGGGAAAAACTGTTTTTT.